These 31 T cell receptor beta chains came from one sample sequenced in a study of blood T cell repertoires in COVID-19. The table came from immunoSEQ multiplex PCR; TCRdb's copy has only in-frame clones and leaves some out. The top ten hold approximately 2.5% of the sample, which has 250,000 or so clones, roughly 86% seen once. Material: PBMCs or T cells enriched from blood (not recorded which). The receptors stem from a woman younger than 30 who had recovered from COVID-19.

This CDR3 reads CASTTKRGQRVLGYTF. CDR3 nucleotide sequence: TGCGCCAGCACCACGAAGCGCGGACAAAGGGTACTTGGCTACACCTTC. The V call is TRBV4-3, the J call TRBJ1-2, with D possibly matching TRBD1 (5 bases). Trimming removed 7 bases from V and 7 bases from J, with 25 bases in between. Germline V gene lookup returns CDR1 LGHNA and CDR2 YSLEER. This CDR3 is 16 amino acids long.

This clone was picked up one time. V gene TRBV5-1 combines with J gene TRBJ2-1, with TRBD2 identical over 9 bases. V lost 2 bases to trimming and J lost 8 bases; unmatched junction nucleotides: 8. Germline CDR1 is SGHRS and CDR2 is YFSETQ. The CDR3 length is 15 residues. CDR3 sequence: CASSFGLAGRDEQFF. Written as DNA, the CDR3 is TGCGCCAGCAGCTTCGGGCTAGCGGGGAGGGATGAGCAGTTCTTC.

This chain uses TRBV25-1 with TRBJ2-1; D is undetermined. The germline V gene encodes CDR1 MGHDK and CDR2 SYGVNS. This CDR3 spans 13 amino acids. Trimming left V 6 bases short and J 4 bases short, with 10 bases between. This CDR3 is CASSLSLYNEQFF. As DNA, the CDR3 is TGTGCCAGCAGCCTTTCCTTGTACAATGAGCAGTTCTTC.

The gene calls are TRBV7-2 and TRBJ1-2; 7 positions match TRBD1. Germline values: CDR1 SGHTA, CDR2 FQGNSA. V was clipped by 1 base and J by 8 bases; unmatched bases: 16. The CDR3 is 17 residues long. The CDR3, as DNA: TGTGCCAGCAGCTTAGGACCCGGGACAGTTTTGACCTGGGGCTACACCTTC. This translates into CASSLGPGTVLTWGYTF.

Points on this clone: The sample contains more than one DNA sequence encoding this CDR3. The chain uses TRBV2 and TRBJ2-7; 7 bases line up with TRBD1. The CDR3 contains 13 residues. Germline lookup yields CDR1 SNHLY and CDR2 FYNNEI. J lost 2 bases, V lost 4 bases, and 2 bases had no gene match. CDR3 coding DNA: TGTGCCAGCAGTGGACAGGGCCCCTACGAGCAGTACTTC. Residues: CASSGQGPYEQYF. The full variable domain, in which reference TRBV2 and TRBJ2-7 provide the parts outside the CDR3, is EPEVTQTPSHQVTQMGQEVILRCVPISNHLYFYWYRQILGQKVEFLVSFYNNEISEKSEIFDDQFSVERPDGSNFTLKIRSTKLEDSAMYFCASSGQGPYEQYFGPGTRLTVT.

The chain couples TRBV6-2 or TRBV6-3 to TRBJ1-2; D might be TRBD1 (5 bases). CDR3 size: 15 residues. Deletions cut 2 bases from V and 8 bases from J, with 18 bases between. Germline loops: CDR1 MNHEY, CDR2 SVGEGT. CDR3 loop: CASSYNRYGGTGYTF. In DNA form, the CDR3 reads TGTGCCAGCAGTTACAATCGATACGGAGGGACCGGCTACACCTTC.

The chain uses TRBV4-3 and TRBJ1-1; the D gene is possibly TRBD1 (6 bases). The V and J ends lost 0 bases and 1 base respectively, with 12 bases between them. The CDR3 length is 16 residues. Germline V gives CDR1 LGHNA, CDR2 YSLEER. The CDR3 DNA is TGCGCCAGCAGCCAAGAATCAGGGGTTCCGAACACTGAAGCTTTCTTT. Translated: CASSQESGVPNTEAFF.

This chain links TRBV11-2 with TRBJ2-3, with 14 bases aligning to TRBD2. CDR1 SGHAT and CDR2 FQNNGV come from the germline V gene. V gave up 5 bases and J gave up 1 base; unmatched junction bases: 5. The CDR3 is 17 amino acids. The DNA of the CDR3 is TGTGCCAGCAGCCCGGAGGGACTAGCGGGGGGCACAGATACGCAGTATTTT. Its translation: CASSPEGLAGGTDTQYF.

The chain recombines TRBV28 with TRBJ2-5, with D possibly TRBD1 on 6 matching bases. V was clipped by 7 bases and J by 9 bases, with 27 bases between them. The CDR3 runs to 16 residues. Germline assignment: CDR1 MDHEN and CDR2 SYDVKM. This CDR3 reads CASTSRSQPTAGAQYF. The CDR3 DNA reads TGTGCCAGCACCTCACGTTCCCAGCCGACCGCAGGGGCCCAGTACTTC.

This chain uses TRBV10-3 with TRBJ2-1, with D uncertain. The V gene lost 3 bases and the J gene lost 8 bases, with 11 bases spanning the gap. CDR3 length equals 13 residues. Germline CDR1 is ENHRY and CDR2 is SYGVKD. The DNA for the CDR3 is TGTGCCATCAGTGACGGAGACGTAGATGAGCAGTTCTTC. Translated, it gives CAISDGDVDEQFF.

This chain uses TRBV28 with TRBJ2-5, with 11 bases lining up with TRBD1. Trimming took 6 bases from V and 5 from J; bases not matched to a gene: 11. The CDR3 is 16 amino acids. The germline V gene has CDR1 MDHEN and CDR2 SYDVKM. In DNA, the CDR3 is TGTGCCAGCAGGATGCCAGGACAGGGGGCATTGGAGACCCAGTACTTC. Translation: CASRMPGQGALETQYF.

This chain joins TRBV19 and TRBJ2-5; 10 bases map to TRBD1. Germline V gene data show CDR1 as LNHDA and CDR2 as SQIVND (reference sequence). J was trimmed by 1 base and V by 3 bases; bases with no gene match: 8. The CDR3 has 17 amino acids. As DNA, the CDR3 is TGTGCCAGTAGTATTGACAGGGGGCGCCGATTCCAAGAGACCCAGTACTTC. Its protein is CASSIDRGRRFQETQYF.

CDR3 sequence (DNA): TGTGCCAGCAGCCCCCAAACGGGGGGGAGTCAGCCCCAGCATTTT. Translating it yields CASSPQTGGSQPQHF. The V call is TRBV6-5, the J call TRBJ1-5; possibly TRBD1 for D (5 bases). Germline V gene sequence: CDR1 MNHEY, CDR2 SVGAGI. The CDR3 totals 15 residues. Trimming cost V 6 bases and J 6 bases, with 18 bases left between them.

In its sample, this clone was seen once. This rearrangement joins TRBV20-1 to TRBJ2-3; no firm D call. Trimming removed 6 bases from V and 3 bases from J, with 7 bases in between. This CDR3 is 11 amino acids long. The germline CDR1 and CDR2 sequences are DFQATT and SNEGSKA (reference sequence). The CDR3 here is CSATVTDTQYF. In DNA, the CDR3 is TGCAGTGCAACAGTGACAGATACGCAGTATTTT.

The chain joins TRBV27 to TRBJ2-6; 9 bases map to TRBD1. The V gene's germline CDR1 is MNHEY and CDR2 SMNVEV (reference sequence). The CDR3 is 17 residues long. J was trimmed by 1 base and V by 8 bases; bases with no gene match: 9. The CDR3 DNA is TGTGCCAGCTTGGGGACAGGGCCGAAATCTGGGGCCAACGTCCTGACTTTC. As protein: CASLGTGPKSGANVLTF.

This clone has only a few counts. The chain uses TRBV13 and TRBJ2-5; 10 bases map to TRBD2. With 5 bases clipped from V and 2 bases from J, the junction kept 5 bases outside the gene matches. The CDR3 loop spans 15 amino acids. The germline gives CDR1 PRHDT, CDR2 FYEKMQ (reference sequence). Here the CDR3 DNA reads TGTGCCAGCAGCGATCTAGCGGGGGTACAAGAGACCCAGTACTTC. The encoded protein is CASSDLAGVQETQYF.

CDR3 loop: CASSLAGLAGANEQYF. The CDR3 region has the DNA TGTGCCAGCAGCTTAGCGGGACTAGCGGGAGCGAACGAGCAGTACTTC. The rearrangement joins TRBV7-9 to TRBJ2-7; 14 positions match TRBD2. CDR3 size: 16 residues. V shed 0 bases and J 5 bases; nucleotides not matched to a gene: 3. Germline V gene data show CDR1 as SEHNR and CDR2 as FQNEAQ (reference sequence).

DNA of the CDR3: TGCGCCAGCAGCTCAATGACTATGGGCTCGCCCTACAATGAGCAGTTCTTC. This sequence encodes CASSSMTMGSPYNEQFF. The chain links TRBV4-3 to TRBJ2-1; possibly TRBD2 for D (5 bases). Germline V lookup: CDR1 LGHNA, CDR2 YSLEER. The CDR3 spans 17 residues. V lost 5 bases and J lost 2, with 19 bases in between.

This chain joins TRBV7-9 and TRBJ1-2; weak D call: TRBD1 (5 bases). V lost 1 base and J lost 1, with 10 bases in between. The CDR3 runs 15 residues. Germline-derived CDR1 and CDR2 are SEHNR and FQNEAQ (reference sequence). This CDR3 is CASSLGGDGNYGYTF. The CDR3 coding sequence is TGTGCCAGCAGCTTAGGGGGGGACGGTAACTATGGCTACACCTTC.

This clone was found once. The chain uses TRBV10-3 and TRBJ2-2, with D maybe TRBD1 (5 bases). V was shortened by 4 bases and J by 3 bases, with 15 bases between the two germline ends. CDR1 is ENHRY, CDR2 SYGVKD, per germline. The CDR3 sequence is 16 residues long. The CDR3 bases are TGTGCCATCAGTGTAAAGGGGCTGATTGACACCGGGGAGCTGTTTTTT. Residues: CAISVKGLIDTGELFF.

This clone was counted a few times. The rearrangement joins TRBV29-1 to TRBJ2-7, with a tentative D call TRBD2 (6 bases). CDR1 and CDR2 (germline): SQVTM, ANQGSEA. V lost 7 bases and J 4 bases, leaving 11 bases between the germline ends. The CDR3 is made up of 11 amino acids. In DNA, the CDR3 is TGCAGCGGGCTGGGGGGATACGAGCAGTACTTC. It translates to CSGLGGYEQYF.

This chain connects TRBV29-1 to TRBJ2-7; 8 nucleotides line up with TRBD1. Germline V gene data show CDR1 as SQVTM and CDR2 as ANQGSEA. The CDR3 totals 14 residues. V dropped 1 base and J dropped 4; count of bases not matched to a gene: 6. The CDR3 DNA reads TGCAGCGTTGAAGCAGGGGGCAAAAATTACGAGCAGTACTTC. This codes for CSVEAGGKNYEQYF.

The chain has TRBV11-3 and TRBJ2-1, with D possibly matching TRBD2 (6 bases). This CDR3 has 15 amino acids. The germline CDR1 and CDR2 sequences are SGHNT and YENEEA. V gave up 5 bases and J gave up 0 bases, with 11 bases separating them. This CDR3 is CASSPGAYSYNEQFF. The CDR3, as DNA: TGTGCCAGCAGCCCGGGAGCGTACTCCTACAATGAGCAGTTCTTC.

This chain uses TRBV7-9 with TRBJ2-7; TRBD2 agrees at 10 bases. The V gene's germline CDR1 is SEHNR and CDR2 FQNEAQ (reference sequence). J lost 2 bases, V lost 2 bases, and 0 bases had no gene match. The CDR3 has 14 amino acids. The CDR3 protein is CASSLTSGTYEQYF. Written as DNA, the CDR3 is TGTGCCAGCAGCTTAACTAGCGGGACCTACGAGCAGTACTTC.

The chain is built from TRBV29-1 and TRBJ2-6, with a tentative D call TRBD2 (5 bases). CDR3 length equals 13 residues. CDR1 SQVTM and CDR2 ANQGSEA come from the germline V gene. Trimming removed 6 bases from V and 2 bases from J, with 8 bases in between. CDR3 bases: TGCAGCGTGGGAGAGACTGGGGCCAACGTCCTGACTTTC. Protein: CSVGETGANVLTF.

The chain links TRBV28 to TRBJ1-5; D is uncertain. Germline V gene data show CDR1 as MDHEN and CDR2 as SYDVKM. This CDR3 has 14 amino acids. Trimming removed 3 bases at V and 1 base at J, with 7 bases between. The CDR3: CASSFRFSNQPQHF. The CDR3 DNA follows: TGTGCCAGCAGTTTTCGTTTCAGCAATCAGCCCCAGCATTTT.

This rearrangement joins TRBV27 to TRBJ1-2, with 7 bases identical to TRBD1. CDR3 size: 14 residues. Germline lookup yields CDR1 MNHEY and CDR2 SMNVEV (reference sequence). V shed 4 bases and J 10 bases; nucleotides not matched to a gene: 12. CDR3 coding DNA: TGTGCCAGCAGTTCAAGACCGGGACAGCTTAACTACACCTTC. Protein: CASSSRPGQLNYTF.

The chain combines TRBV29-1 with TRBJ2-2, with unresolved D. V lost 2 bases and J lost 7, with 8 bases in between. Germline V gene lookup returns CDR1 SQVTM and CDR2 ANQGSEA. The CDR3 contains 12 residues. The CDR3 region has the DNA TGCAGCGTTGAAAAGCCCGGCGGGGAGCTGTTTTTT. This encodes CSVEKPGGELFF.

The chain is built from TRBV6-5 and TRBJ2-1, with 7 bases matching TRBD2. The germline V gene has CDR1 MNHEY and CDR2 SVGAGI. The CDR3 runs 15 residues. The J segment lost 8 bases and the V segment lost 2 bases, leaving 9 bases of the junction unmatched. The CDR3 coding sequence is TGTGCCAGCAGTTACACGGTGGGGGGGGACTATGAGCAGTTCTTC. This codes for CASSYTVGGDYEQFF.

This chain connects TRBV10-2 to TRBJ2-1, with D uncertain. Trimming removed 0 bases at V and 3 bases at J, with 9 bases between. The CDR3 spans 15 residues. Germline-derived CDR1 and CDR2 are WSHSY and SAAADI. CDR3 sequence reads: CASSESSEFYNEQFF. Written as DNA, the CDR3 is TGCGCCAGCAGTGAGTCAAGCGAGTTCTACAATGAGCAGTTCTTC.

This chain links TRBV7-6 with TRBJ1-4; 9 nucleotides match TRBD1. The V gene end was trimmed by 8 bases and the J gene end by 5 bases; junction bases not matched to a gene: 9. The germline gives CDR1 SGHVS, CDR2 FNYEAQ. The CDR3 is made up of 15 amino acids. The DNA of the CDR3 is TGTGCCAGCGGACGAACCGGGACAGGGAATGAAAAACTGTTTTTT. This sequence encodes CASGRTGTGNEKLFF.